Presented here are 15 T cell receptor beta chains from one specimen sequenced in a study of blood T cell repertoires in COVID-19. Profiled with immunoSEQ multiplex PCR; TCRdb holds only in-frame clones, not every one. The sample includes more than 65,000 clones, about three quarters of them seen just once. Input material: peripheral blood. These receptors all stem from a woman aged 70-85 years with acute or convalescent COVID-19.

The chain employs TRBV23-1 and TRBJ1-1; 9 bases fit TRBD1. TRBV23-1 carries the ORF label, with uncertain function. The V and J ends lost 2 bases and 6 bases, in that order; junction bases with no gene match: 19. The CDR3 runs to 19 residues. CDR3 DNA: TGCGCCAGCAGTCAACGCCCGTCTTCCGGGACAGGGAGGATAGCTGAAGCTTTCTTT. This encodes CASSQRPSSGTGRIAEAFF.

The rearrangement joins TRBV4-3 to TRBJ2-5; the D gene is possibly TRBD2 (5 bases). The germline CDR1 and CDR2 sequences are LGHNA and YSLEER. This CDR3 comprises 16 residues. With 0 bases removed from V and 5 bases from J, the gap between germline ends came to 16 bases. This CDR3 is CASSQDSQVSGETQYF. In DNA form, the CDR3 reads TGCGCCAGCAGCCAAGATAGCCAAGTATCGGGGGAGACCCAGTACTTC.

The V gene is TRBV19, the J gene TRBJ1-6; D uncertain. V lost 8 bases, J lost 7 bases, and 18 bases lay in between. Germline loops: CDR1 LNHDA, CDR2 SQIVND (reference sequence). This CDR3 has 15 residues. CDR3 protein: CASSLDRSGNSPLHF. The DNA for the CDR3 is TGTGCCAGTTCCCTTGATCGGTCGGGAAATTCACCCCTCCACTTT. Full variable domain (outside the CDR3, taken from reference TRBV19 and TRBJ1-6): DGGITQSPKYLFRKEGQNVTLSCEQNLNHDAMYWYRQDPGQGLRLIYYSQIVNDFQKGDIAEGYSVSREKKESFPLTVTSAQKNPTAFYLCASSLDRSGNSPLHFGNGTRLTVT.

The J gene is TRBJ2-1, the V gene TRBV9; 9 nucleotides line up with TRBD1. Germline assignment: CDR1 SGDLS and CDR2 YYNGEE. V dropped 2 bases and J dropped 3; count of bases not matched to a gene: 9. CDR3 length: 17 amino acids. The CDR3 DNA follows: TGTGCCAGCAGCGTCCAGACCGGGACAGGGCTCTACAATGAGCAGTTCTTC. Its protein product is CASSVQTGTGLYNEQFF.

V and J are TRBV5-1 and TRBJ2-7, with TRBD1 matching 7 bases. From germline, CDR1 is SGHRS and CDR2 YFSETQ. V shed 4 bases and J 1 base; nucleotides not matched to a gene: 5. The CDR3 covers 14 residues. CDR3: CASSQQGYSYEQYF. The CDR3 DNA reads TGCGCCAGCAGCCAACAGGGGTATTCCTACGAGCAGTACTTC.

This clone was seen a handful of times. The rearrangement uses TRBV28 and TRBJ2-1; 9 positions match TRBD2. The germline V gene encodes CDR1 MDHEN and CDR2 SYDVKM. CDR3 size: 16 residues. V lost 7 bases to trimming and J lost 4 bases; unmatched junction nucleotides: 11. CDR3 in amino acids: CASTSSGEGNYNEQFF. CDR3 nucleotide sequence: TGTGCCAGCACCTCTAGCGGGGAGGGAAATTACAATGAGCAGTTCTTC.

This clone has just a few counts. CDR3 residues: CASSQVGTGPANVLTF. Written as DNA, the CDR3 is TGTGCCAGCAGCCAAGTTGGGACAGGTCCGGCCAACGTCCTGACTTTC. The chain has TRBV3-1 (or the pseudogene TRBV3-2) and TRBJ2-6; 8 bases match TRBD1. Trimming cost V 1 base and J 6 bases; bases outside gene matches: 5. Germline V gene lookup returns CDR1 LGHDT and CDR2 YNNKEL (reference sequence). The CDR3 spans 16 residues.

This clone was found a few times. This chain joins TRBV6-5 and TRBJ2-7, with 7 bases that match TRBD2. The J segment lost 2 bases and the V segment lost 6 bases, leaving 7 bases of the junction unmatched. The germline V gene encodes CDR1 MNHEY and CDR2 SVGAGI. The CDR3 has 14 residues. This CDR3 reads CASRERGGPYEQYF. The CDR3 nucleotides are TGTGCCAGCAGGGAGAGGGGAGGGCCCTACGAGCAGTACTTC.

The rearrangement uses TRBV18 and TRBJ2-3; TRBD1 matches 11 bases. The CDR3 runs to 15 residues. Germline-derived CDR1 and CDR2 are KGHSH and LQKENI. With V trimmed by 3 bases and J by 3 bases, 2 bases remained unmatched. The CDR3 reads CASSPGQGATDTQYF. For the CDR3, the DNA is TGTGCCAGCTCACCTGGACAGGGGGCAACAGATACGCAGTATTTT.

V is TRBV7-2 and J is TRBJ2-1; D not resolved. Germline assignment: CDR1 SGHTA and CDR2 FQGNSA. The CDR3 runs to 16 residues. The V and J ends lost 5 bases and 0 bases respectively, with 14 bases between them. The CDR3 is CASSLSNRYSYNEQFF. As DNA, the CDR3 is TGTGCCAGCAGCCTCTCTAATCGGTACTCCTACAATGAGCAGTTCTTC.

V gene TRBV7-7 combines with J gene TRBJ2-2, with 9 bases matching TRBD1. This CDR3 region has 18 residues. V was clipped by 3 bases and J by 7 bases; unmatched bases: 15. Germline loops: CDR1 SSHAT, CDR2 FNYEAQ (reference sequence). The CDR3 region is CASSLAPIGQGRFGELFF. Here the CDR3 DNA reads TGTGCCAGCAGCTTGGCCCCAATAGGACAGGGGAGATTCGGGGAGCTGTTTTTT.

This clone showed up just once. The chain employs TRBV2 and TRBJ1-2, with D maybe TRBD1 (5 bases). This CDR3 is built from 14 residues. Germline values: CDR1 SNHLY, CDR2 FYNNEI. Trimming took off 7 bases at V and 5 bases at J, with 17 bases between the two ends. CDR3 sequence reads: CASKRGPGIYGYTF. The CDR3 nucleotides are TGTGCCAGCAAGCGAGGCCCAGGGATATATGGCTACACCTTC.

V gene TRBV5-5 combines with J gene TRBJ1-3; 9 bases are shared with TRBD1. Trimming took 2 bases from V and 1 from J; bases not matched to a gene: 4. This CDR3 region has 16 residues. Germline V gene data show CDR1 as SGHKS and CDR2 as YYEKEE (reference sequence). CDR3 nucleotides: TGTGCCAGCAGCTTTACAGGGGGCCCTTCTGGAAACACCATATATTTT. Residues: CASSFTGGPSGNTIYF. Variable domain in full (rest from reference TRBV5-5 and TRBJ1-3): DAGVTQSPTHLIKTRGQQVTLRCSPISGHKSVSWYQQVLGQGPQFIFQYYEKEERGRGNFPDRFSARQFPNYSSELNVNALLLGDSALYLCASSFTGGPSGNTIYFGEGSWLTVV.

V and J are TRBV6-5 and TRBJ2-7; 8 nucleotides align to TRBD1. The V gene's germline CDR1 is MNHEY and CDR2 SVGAGI. Trimming cost V 4 bases and J 2 bases; bases outside gene matches: 4. This CDR3 has 14 amino acids. The CDR3 bases are TGTGCCAGCAGTTTCGGGACAGGCCCCTACGAGCAGTACTTC. It encodes CASSFGTGPYEQYF.

J is TRBJ1-1 and V is TRBV3-1 (or the pseudogene TRBV3-2), with D perhaps TRBD1 (5 bases). There are 14 residues in the CDR3. V lost 3 bases, J lost 6 bases, and 14 bases lay in between. Germline values: CDR1 LGHDT, CDR2 YNNKEL (reference sequence). The CDR3 is CASSQGRAVSEAFF. The CDR3 nucleotides read TGTGCCAGCAGCCAGGGCAGGGCGGTCTCTGAAGCTTTCTTT.